Described below is a single T cell receptor beta chain sequence and its context. These data belong to a study of blood T cell repertoires in COVID-19. The repertoire was sequenced with immunoSEQ multiplex PCR; TCRdb's copy has only in-frame clones and lacks some. The repertoire includes fewer than 110,000 clones, approximately 90% of them detected once, and about 15% sits in the top ten. The CDR3 has 15 residues. V was clipped by 4 bases and J by 5 bases; unmatched bases: 7. The V gene's germline CDR1 is LGHDT and CDR2 YNNKEL (reference sequence). The rearrangement joins TRBV3-1 (or the pseudogene TRBV3-2) to TRBJ2-5; 10 bases line up with TRBD2. The sequencing input was peripheral blood. This clonotype was obtained from an elderly woman in a cohort sampled during active COVID-19. The CDR3 nucleotides read TGTGCCAGCAGCCGATCCGGGACTAGCGTCGAGACCCAGTACTTC. Translating gives CASSRSGTSVETQYF.